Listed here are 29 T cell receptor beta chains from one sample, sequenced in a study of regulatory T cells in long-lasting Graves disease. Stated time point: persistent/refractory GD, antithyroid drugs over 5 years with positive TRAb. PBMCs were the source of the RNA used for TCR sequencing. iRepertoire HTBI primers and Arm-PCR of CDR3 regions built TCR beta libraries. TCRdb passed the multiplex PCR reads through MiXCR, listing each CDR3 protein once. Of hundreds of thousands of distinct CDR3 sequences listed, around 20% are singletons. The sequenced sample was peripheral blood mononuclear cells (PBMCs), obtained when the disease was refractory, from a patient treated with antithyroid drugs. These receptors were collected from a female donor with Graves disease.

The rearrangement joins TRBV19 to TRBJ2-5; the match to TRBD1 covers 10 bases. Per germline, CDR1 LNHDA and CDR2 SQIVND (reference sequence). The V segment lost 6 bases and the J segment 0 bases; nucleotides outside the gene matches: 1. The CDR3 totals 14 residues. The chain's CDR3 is CASRGQGHQETQYF. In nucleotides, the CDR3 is TGTGCCAGTAGGGGACAGGGGCACCAAGAGACCCAGTACTTC.

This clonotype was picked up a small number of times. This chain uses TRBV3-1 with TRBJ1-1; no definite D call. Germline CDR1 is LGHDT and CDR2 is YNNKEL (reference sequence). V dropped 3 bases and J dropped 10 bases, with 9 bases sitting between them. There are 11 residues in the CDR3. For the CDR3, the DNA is TGTGCCAGCAGCCAGGGCGGCGCAGCTTTCTTT. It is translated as CASSQGGAAFF.

The CDR3 coding sequence is TGTGCCAGTAAGGGAGCCATAGACGAGCAGTACTTC. This gives the protein CASKGAIDEQYF. The rearrangement links TRBV19 to TRBJ2-7, with D possibly matching TRBD2 (5 bases). Trimming pared 7 bases from V and 5 bases from J, leaving 12 bases between. The CDR3 contains 12 residues. Germline loops: CDR1 LNHDA, CDR2 SQIVND (reference sequence).

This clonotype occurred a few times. This chain's CDR3 is CASRFLNSNQPQHF. CDR3 in DNA: TGTGCCAGCAGGTTTTTAAATAGCAATCAGCCCCAGCATTTT. This chain joins TRBV28 and TRBJ1-5; D unresolved. The CDR3 covers 14 residues. Germline V gene data show CDR1 as MDHEN and CDR2 as SYDVKM. V shed 6 bases and J shed 0 bases, with 9 bases lying between them.

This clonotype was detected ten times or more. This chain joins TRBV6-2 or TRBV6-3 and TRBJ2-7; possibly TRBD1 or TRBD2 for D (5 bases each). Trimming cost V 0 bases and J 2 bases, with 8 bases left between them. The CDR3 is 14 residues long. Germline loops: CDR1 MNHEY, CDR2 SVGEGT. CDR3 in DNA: TGTGCCAGCAGTTACTCCCAGGGACCCTACGAGCAGTACTTC. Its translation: CASSYSQGPYEQYF.

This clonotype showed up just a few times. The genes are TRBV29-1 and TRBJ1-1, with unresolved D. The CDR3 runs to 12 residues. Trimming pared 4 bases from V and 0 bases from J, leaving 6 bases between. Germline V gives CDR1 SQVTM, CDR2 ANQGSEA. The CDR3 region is CSVGLLNTEAFF. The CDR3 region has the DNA TGCAGCGTTGGCCTTTTGAACACTGAAGCTTTCTTT.

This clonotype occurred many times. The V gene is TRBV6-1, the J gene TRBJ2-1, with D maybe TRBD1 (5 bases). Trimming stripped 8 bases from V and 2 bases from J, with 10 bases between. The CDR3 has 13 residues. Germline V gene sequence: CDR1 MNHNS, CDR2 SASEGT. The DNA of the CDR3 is TGTGCCAGCCAGGGTGGTCCCTACAATGAGCAGTTCTTC. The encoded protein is CASQGGPYNEQFF.

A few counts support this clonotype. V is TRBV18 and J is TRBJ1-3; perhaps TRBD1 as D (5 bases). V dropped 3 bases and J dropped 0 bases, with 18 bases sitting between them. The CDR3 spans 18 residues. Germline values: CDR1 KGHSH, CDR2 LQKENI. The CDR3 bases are TGTGCCAGCTCACCTAATGCTCTTTTGACAGACTCTGGAAACACCATATATTTT. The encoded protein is CASSPNALLTDSGNTIYF.

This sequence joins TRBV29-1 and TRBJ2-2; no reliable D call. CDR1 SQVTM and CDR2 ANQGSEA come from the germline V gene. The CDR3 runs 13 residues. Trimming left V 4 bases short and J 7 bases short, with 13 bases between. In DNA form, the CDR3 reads TGCAGCGTTGGGATGATGAGAGACGGGGAGCTGTTTTTT. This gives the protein CSVGMMRDGELFF.

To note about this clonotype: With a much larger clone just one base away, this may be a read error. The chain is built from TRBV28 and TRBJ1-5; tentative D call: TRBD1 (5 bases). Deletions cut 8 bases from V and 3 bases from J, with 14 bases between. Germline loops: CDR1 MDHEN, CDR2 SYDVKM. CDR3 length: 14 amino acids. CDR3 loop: CASLEGGDNQPQHF. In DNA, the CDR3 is TGTGCCAGCCTTGAGGGAGGGGACAATCAGCCCCAGCATTTT.

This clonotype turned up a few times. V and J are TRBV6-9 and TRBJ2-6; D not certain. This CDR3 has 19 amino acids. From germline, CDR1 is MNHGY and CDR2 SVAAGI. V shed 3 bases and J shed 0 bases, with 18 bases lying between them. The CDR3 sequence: CASSYRLRTYRSGANVLTF. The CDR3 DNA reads TGTGCCAGCAGTTACAGGTTGCGAACATACCGCTCTGGGGCCAACGTCCTGACTTTC.

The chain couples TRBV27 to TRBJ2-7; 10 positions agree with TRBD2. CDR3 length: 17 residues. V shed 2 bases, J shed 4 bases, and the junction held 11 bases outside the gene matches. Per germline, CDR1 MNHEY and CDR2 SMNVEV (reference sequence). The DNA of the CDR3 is TGTGCCAGCAGTTTAGGAGTAGCGGGAGGTTATCTGTACGAGCAGTACTTC. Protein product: CASSLGVAGGYLYEQYF.

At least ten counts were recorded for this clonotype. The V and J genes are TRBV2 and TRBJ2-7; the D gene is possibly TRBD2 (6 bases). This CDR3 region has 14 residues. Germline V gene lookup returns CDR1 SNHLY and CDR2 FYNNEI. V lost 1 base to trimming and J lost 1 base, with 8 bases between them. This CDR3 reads CASSEDGTSYEQYF. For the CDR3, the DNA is TGTGCCAGCAGTGAAGATGGGACTTCCTACGAGCAGTACTTC.

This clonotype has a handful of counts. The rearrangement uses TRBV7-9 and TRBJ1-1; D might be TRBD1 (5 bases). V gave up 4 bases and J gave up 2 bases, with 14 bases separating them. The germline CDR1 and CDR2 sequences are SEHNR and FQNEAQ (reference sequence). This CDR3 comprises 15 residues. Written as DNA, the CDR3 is TGTGCCAGCAGCTCTGGATGGGGGAGTAACACTGAAGCTTTCTTT. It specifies CASSSGWGSNTEAFF.

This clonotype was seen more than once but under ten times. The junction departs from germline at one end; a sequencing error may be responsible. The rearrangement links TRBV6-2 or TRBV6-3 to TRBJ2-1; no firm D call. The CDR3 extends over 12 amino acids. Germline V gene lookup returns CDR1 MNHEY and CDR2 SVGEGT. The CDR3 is CASGYSYNEQFF. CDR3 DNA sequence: TGTGCCAGCGGTTACTCCTACAATGAGCAGTTCTTC.

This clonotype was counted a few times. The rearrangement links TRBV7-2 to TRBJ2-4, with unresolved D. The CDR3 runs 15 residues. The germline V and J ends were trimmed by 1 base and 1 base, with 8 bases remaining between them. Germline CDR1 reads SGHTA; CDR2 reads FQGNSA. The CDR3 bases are TGTGCCAGCAGCTTAGAGTTACGGGCCAAAAACATTCAGTACTTC. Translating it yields CASSLELRAKNIQYF.

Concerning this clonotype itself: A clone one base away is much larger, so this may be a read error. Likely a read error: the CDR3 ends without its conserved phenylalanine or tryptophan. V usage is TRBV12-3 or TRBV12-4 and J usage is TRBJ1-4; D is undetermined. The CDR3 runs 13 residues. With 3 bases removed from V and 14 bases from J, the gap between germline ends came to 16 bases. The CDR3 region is CASSLEGFRWLFL. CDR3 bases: TGTGCCAGCAGTTTGGAAGGATTCAGGTGGCTGTTTCTT.

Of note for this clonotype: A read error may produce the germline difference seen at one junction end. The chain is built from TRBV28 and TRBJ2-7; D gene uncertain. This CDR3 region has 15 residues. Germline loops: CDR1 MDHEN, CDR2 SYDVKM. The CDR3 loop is CAGSLALHSFYEQYF. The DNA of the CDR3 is TGTGCCGGCAGTTTGGCCCTGCACAGTTTCTACGAGCAGTACTTC.

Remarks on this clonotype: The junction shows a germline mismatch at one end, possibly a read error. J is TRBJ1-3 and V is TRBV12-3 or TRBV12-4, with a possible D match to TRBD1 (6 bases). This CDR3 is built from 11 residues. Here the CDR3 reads CASSPTGQLNF. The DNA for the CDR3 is TGTGCCAGCAGTCCAACAGGACAGCTCAATTTT.

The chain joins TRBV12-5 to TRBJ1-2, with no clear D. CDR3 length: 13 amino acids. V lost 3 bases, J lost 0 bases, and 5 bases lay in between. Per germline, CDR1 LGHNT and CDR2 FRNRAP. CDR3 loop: CASGFATNYGYTF. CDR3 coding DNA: TGTGCTAGTGGTTTCGCGACTAACTATGGCTACACCTTC. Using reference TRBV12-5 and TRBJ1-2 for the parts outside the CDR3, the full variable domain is DARVTQTPRHKVTEMGQEVTMRCQPILGHNTVFWYRQTMMQGLELLAYFRNRAPLDDSGMPKDRFSAEMPDATLATLKIQPSEPRDSAVYFCASGFATNYGYTFGSGTRLTVV.

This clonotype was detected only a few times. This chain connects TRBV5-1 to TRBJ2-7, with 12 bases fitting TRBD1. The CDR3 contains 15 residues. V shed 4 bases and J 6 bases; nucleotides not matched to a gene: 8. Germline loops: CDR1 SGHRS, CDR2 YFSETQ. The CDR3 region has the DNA TGCGCCAGCAGCGACACCGGGACAGGGGGCTTCGAGCAGTACTTC. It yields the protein CASSDTGTGGFEQYF.

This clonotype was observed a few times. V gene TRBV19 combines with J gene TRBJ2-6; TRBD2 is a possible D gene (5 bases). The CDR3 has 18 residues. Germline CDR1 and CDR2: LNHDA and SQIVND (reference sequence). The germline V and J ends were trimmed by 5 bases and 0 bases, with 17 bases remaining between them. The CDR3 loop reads CASSSRRSLISGANVLTF. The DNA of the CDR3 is TGTGCCAGTAGTTCCCGGAGGAGCCTCATCTCTGGGGCCAACGTCCTGACTTTC. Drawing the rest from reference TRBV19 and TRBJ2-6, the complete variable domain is DGGITQSPKYLFRKEGQNVTLSCEQNLNHDAMYWYRQDPGQGLRLIYYSQIVNDFQKGDIAEGYSVSREKKESFPLTVTSAQKNPTAFYLCASSSRRSLISGANVLTFGAGSRLTVL.

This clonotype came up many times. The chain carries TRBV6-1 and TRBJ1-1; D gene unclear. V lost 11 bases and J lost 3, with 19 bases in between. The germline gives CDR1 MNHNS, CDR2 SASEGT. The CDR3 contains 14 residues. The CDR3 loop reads CAVRRAGTDTEAFF. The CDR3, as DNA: TGTGCCGTACGGAGGGCGGGCACGGACACTGAAGCTTTCTTT.

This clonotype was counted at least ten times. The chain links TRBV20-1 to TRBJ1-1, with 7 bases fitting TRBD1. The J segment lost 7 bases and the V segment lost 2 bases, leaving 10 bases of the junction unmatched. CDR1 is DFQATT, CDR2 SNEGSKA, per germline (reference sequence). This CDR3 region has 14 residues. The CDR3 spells CSARFQTGPDEAFF. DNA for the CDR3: TGCAGTGCTAGATTCCAGACAGGGCCCGATGAAGCTTTCTTT.

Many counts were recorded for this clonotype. CDR3 in DNA: TGTGCCAGCAGTACCTCCCGACAGAATAGCAATCAGCCCCAGCATTTT. It yields the protein CASSTSRQNSNQPQHF. The V and J genes are TRBV28 and TRBJ1-5; tentative D call: TRBD1 (5 bases). Trimming took 5 bases from V and 0 from J, leaving 14 bases between them. The CDR3 extends over 16 amino acids. Germline CDR1 reads MDHEN; CDR2 reads SYDVKM.

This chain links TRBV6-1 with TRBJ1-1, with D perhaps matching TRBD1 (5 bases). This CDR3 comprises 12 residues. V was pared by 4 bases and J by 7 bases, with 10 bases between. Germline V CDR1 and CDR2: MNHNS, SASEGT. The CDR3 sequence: CASSATGSEAFF. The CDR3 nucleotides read TGTGCCAGCAGTGCCACAGGAAGTGAAGCTTTCTTT.

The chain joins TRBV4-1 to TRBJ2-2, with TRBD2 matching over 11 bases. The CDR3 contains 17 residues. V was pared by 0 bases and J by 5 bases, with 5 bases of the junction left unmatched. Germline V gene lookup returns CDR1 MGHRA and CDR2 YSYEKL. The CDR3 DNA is TGCGCCAGCAGCCAAGATAGCGGGAGGGGACGGACCGGGGAGCTGTTTTTT. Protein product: CASSQDSGRGRTGELFF.

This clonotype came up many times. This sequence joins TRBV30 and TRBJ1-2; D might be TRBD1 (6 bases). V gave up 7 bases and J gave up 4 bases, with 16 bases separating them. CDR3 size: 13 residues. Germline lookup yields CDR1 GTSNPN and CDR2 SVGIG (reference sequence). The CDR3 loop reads CALVTGIGYGYTF. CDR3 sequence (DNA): TGTGCCTTAGTTACAGGGATCGGCTATGGCTACACCTTC. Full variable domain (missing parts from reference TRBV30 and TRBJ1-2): SQTIHQWPATLVQPVGSPLSLECTVEGTSNPNLYWYRQAAGRGLQLLFYSVGIGQISSEVPQNLSASRPQDRQFILSSKKLLLSDSGFYLCALVTGIGYGYTFGSGTRLTVV.

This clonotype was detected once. Here the CDR3 DNA reads TGTGCCAGCAGCTTAGGCTTGGCGGATCAGTACTTC. Translation: CASSLGLADQYF. The chain is built from TRBV13 and TRBJ2-7; D gene ambiguous. The CDR3 is 12 amino acids. Germline CDR1 is PRHDT and CDR2 is FYEKMQ (reference sequence). The V end was cut by 0 bases, the J end by 10 bases, with 10 bases between.